The present T cell receptor (beta chain) was sequenced within a study of CD8+CD57+ T cells in acquired aplastic anemia. General study findings and limits: Significance was not reached for CD8+ Simpson's diversity between patients and controls. It was found that nearly 30 CD8+ CDR3 sequences were shared between patients and controls.

Germline loops: CDR1 MNHEY, CDR2 SVGEGT. This CDR3 region has 11 residues. Trimming took 2 bases from V and 5 from J, leaving 3 bases between them. All patients picked for sequencing had shown, by flow cytometry, an expansion of CD8+CD57+ cells. Patients had received no therapy at the time of blood sampling. This clonotype was counted a few times. Antigen: not known. Genomic DNA, the template, was used for profiling of the TCR beta VDJ and CDR3. MiXCR was run by TCRdb on the reads, yielding one entry per CDR3 protein. Of 450,000 to 600,000 distinct CDR3 sequences detected, roughly a third appear once; the ten largest clones hold nearly 0.85%.

The source of this sequence is a human donor with aplastic anemia. The chain recombines TRBV6-2 or TRBV6-3 with TRBJ1-2; no clear D gene. The sequencing input was sorted CD4+, CD8+, or CD8+CD57+ T cells (not recorded which) from PBMCs. CDR3 sequence (DNA): TGTGCCAGCAGTTACGAATATGGCTACACCTTC. This gives the protein CASSYEYGYTF.